This T cell receptor beta chain was recovered during a study of blood T cells in healthy people across ages. V lost 8 bases to trimming and J lost 7 bases, with 24 bases between them. Germline V gives CDR1 MGHDK, CDR2 SYGVNS. The CDR3 length is 15 residues. On this clonotype itself: Its antigen remains unidentified.

The authors ran a second PCR of about 7 to 11 cycles using a sample-barcoded 5' primer and a J-beta primer mix. Every cDNA was tagged by a template-switch adaptor with 12 random nucleotides. TCRdb re-called the 5' RACE reads with MiXCR, one entry per CDR3 protein. The sample lists 1.5 million to 1.9 million distinct CDR3 sequences; 42% were seen once. Points from the study as a whole: Diversity was higher, and naive CD4+ cells more numerous, in long-lived donors than in aged donors.

Sequenced: blood. V gene TRBV25-1 combines with J gene TRBJ2-7; D is possibly TRBD1 or TRBD2 (7 bases each). The clonotype comes from a woman under 30 in good health. CDR3 residues: CASRGEGATYNEQYF. In DNA, the CDR3 is TGTGCCAGCCGGGGGGAGGGGGCCACCTACAATGAGCAGTACTTC.